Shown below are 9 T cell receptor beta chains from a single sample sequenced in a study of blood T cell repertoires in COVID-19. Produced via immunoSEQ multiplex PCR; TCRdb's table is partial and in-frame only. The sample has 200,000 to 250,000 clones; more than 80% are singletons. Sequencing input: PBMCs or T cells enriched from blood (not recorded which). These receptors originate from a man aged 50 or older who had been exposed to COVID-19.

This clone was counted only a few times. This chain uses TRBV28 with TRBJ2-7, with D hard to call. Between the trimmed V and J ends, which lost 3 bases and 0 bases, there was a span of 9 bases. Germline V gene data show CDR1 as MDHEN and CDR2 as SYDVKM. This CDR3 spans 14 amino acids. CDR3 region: CASSFVTSSYEQYF. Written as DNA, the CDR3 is TGTGCCAGCAGTTTCGTCACGAGCTCCTACGAGCAGTACTTC.

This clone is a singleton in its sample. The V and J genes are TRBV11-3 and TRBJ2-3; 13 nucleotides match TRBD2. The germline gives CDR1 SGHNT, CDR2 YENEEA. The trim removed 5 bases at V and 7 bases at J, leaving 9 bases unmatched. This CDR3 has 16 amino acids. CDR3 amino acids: CASSGGTSGGANTQYF. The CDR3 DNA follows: TGTGCCAGCAGCGGTGGAACTAGCGGGGGGGCAAATACGCAGTATTTT.

The CDR3 spells CASSLSLVASGNTGELFF. CDR3 DNA sequence: TGTGCCAGCAGCTTATCCCTCGTGGCTAGCGGGAACACCGGGGAGCTGTTTTTT. The genes are TRBV7-3 and TRBJ2-2; 7 bases match TRBD2. Per germline, CDR1 SGHTA and CDR2 FQGTGA. V lost 2 bases, J lost 1 base, and 10 bases stayed unmatched. CDR3 size: 18 residues.

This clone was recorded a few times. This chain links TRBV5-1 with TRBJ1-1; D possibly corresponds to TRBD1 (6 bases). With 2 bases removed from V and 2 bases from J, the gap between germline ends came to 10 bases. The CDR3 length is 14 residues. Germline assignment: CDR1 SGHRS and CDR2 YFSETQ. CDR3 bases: TGCGCCAGCAGCTTCCAACAGGGTAACACTGAAGCTTTCTTT. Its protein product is CASSFQQGNTEAFF. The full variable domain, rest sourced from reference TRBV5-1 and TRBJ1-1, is KAGVTQTPRYLIKTRGQQVTLSCSPISGHRSVSWYQQTPGQGLQFLFEYFSETQRNKGNFPGRFSGRQFSNSRSEMNVSTLELGDSALYLCASSFQQGNTEAFFGQGTRLTVV.

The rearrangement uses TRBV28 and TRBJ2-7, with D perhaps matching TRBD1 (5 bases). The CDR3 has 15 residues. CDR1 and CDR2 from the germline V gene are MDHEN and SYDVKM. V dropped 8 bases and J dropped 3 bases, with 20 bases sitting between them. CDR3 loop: CASGARQNHLYEQYV. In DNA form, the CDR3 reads TGTGCCAGCGGGGCTCGACAGAATCACCTCTACGAGCAGTACGTC.

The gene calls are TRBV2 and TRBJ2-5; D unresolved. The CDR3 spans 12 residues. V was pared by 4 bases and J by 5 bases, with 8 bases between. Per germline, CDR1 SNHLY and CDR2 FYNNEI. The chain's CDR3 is CASSAGWETQYF. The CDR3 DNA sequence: TGTGCCAGCAGTGCGGGTTGGGAGACCCAGTACTTC.

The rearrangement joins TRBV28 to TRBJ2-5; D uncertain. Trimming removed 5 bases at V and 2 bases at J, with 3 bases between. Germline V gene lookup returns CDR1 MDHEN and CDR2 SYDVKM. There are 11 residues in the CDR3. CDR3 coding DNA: TGTGCCAGCAGTACACAAGAGACCCAGTACTTC. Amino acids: CASSTQETQYF.

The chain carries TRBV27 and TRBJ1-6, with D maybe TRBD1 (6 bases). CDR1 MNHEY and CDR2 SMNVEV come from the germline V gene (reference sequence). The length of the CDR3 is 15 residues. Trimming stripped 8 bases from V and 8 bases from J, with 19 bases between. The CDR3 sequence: CASHPARTAYSPLHF. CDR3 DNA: TGTGCCAGCCATCCGGCCCGGACAGCGTATTCACCCCTCCACTTT.

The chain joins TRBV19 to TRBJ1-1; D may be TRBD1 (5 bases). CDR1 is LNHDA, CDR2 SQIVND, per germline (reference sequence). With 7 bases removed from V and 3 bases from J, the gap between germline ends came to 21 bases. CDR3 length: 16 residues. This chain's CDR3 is CASTSRAGRADTEAFF. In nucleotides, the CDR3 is TGTGCCAGTACCTCCCGAGCCGGCAGGGCGGACACTGAAGCTTTCTTT.